The entry that follows covers one TCR beta chain sequence. Its antigen remains unidentified. This CDR3 is 19 amino acids long. Trimming removed 4 bases at V and 0 bases at J, with 25 bases between. Germline V CDR1 and CDR2: GTSNPN, SVGIG (reference sequence). This sample is drawn from a study of glioma-infiltrating T cells after dendritic cell vaccination. The overall study: Patients had newly diagnosed or recurrent glioblastoma and received dendritic cell vaccines. Dendritic cells derived from monocytes and pulsed with autologous tumor lysate formed the vaccine. Study outcomes and limitations: Complete blood and tumor specimen sets were limited to few patients.

Assay used: immunoSEQ multiplex PCR; TCRdb lists only in-frame clones, some missing. The sample gives 85,000 or so clones, about 85% of which show up once; about 8.5% is in the top ten. Time point here: after dendritic cell vaccination, including at tumor progression/relapse. None of the glioblastoma patients had an isocitrate dehydrogenase mutation. This TCR was sampled from a human donor with glioblastoma. This specimen was blood, taken after dendritic cell vaccination. The chain joins TRBV30 to TRBJ2-1; D may be TRBD2 (5 bases). CDR3 nucleotides: TGTGCCTGGAATCAAATGGTCGGAATAGCGCGGAGCTCCTACAATGAGCAGTTCTTC. This encodes CAWNQMVGIARSSYNEQFF. Using reference TRBV30 and TRBJ2-1 for the parts outside the CDR3, the full variable domain is SQTIHQWPATLVQPVGSPLSLECTVEGTSNPNLYWYRQAAGRGLQLLFYSVGIGQISSEVPQNLSASRPQDRQFILSSKKLLLSDSGFYLCAWNQMVGIARSSYNEQFFGPGTRLTVL.